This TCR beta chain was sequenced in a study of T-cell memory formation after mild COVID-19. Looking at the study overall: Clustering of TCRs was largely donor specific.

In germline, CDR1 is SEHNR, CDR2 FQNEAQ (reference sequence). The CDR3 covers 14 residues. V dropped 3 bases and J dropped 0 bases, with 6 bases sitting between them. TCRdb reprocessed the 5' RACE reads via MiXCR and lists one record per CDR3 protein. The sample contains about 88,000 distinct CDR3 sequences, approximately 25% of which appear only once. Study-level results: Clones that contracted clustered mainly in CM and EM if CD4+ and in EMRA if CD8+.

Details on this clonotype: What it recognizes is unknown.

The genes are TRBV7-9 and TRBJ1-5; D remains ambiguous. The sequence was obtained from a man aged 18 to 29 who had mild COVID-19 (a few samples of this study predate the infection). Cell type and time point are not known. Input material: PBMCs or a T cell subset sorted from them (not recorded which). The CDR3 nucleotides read TGTGCCAGCAGCTTCTTATCTAGCAATCAGCCCCAGCATTTT. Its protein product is CASSFLSSNQPQHF. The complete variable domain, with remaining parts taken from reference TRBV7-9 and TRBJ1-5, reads DTGVSQNPRHKITKRGQNVTFRCDPISEHNRLYWYRQTLGQGPEFLTYFQNEAQLEKSRLLSDRFSAERPKGSFSTLEIQRTEQGDSAMYLCASSFLSSNQPQHFGDGTRLSIL.